The 10 T cell receptor beta chains presented below share a single source sample, sequenced in a study of cytomegalovirus exposure and HLA in healthy donors listed by TCRdb under 2017. Library preparation used the immunoSEQ multiplex PCR assay. A mixture of 60 forward primers for TCR Vbeta segments and 13 reverse primers for TCR Jbeta segments was used in the multiplex PCR. TCRdb limited this immuneACCESS table to in-frame rearrangements with V and J called. A share of clones is missing; checked studies link under half to unresolved V genes, and the rest is unexplained. The sample records 110,000 to 150,000 clones, over 75% of which are singletons. About 1.7% of the sample belongs to the ten largest clones. Sequences were obtained from PBMCs. Receptor source: a woman aged 25-40 years in good health and CMV-seronegative.

This clone appeared a single time. The V and J genes are TRBV27 and TRBJ2-3; D call uncertain. The CDR3 length is 14 residues. The V end lost 2 bases, the J end lost 5 bases, and 11 bases lay between the germline ends. CDR1 and CDR2 (germline): MNHEY, SMNVEV (reference sequence). DNA of the CDR3: TGTGCCAGCAGTTTAGGCCAGGTGAAAGATACGCAGTATTTT. As protein: CASSLGQVKDTQYF.

The rearrangement joins TRBV29-1 to TRBJ2-1; possible D gene TRBD1, 5 bases. V was pared by 2 bases and J by 3 bases, with 8 bases between. The length of the CDR3 is 13 residues. Germline assignment: CDR1 SQVTM and CDR2 ANQGSEA. For the CDR3, the DNA is TGCAGCGTTGAACCCCAGGGCTACAATGAGCAGTTCTTC. Protein sequence: CSVEPQGYNEQFF.

This clone has only a few counts. J is TRBJ2-7 and V is TRBV5-1; a possible D gene is TRBD1 (6 bases). Deletions cut 0 bases from V and 3 bases from J, with 13 bases between. Germline V gene sequence: CDR1 SGHRS, CDR2 YFSETQ. This CDR3 comprises 15 residues. In DNA, the CDR3 is TGCGCCAGCAGCTTGGGGACACCAGGGGTCTACGAGCAGTACTTC. It codes for CASSLGTPGVYEQYF.

This sequence joins TRBV7-9 and TRBJ1-2; TRBD1 agrees at 9 bases. Germline V gene lookup returns CDR1 SEHNR and CDR2 FQNEAQ (reference sequence). The CDR3 extends over 13 amino acids. The V segment lost 5 bases and the J segment 8 bases; nucleotides outside the gene matches: 6. This CDR3 reads CASSLGTGHGYTF. The CDR3 bases are TGTGCCAGCAGCCTAGGGACAGGGCACGGCTACACCTTC. The entire variable domain, with the rest obtained from reference TRBV7-9 and TRBJ1-2, is as follows: DTGVSQNPRHKITKRGQNVTFRCDPISEHNRLYWYRQTLGQGPEFLTYFQNEAQLEKSRLLSDRFSAERPKGSFSTLEIQRTEQGDSAMYLCASSLGTGHGYTFGSGTRLTVV.

The V call is TRBV28, the J call TRBJ2-3, with D possibly matching TRBD2 (6 bases). V was shortened by 2 bases and J by 5 bases, with 14 bases between the two germline ends. Looked up from germline, CDR1 is MDHEN and CDR2 is SYDVKM. This CDR3 has 15 residues. CDR3 amino acids: CASSLGRASEDTQYF. The CDR3, as DNA: TGTGCCAGCAGTTTAGGTAGAGCTAGCGAAGATACGCAGTATTTT.

The rearrangement links TRBV2 to TRBJ1-5, with a tentative D call TRBD1 (5 bases). Per germline, CDR1 SNHLY and CDR2 FYNNEI. The V end was cut by 5 bases, the J end by 1 base, with 12 bases between. The CDR3 spans 15 residues. In nucleotides, the CDR3 is TGTGCCAGCAGTTCGACAGAAAACAGCAATCAGCCCCAGCATTTT. Its protein is CASSSTENSNQPQHF.

The genes are TRBV2 and TRBJ1-2; D remains ambiguous. This CDR3 has 13 amino acids. Trimming removed 3 bases at V and 4 bases at J, with 9 bases between. In germline, CDR1 is SNHLY, CDR2 FYNNEI. The DNA of the CDR3 is TGTGCCAGCAGTGATGCGGAAAGCTATGGCTACACCTTC. It yields the protein CASSDAESYGYTF.

The CDR3 DNA reads TGTGCCTCAGCAGTTTTTGGGCGGGGGAACGACGAGCAGTACTTC. Translated, it gives CASAVFGRGNDEQYF. The V and J genes are TRBV6-6 and TRBJ2-7; 7 positions agree with TRBD2. CDR3 length: 15 amino acids. V trimming: 11 bases; J trimming: 5 bases; junction bases outside the gene matches: 18. The germline gives CDR1 MNHNY, CDR2 SVGAGI (reference sequence).

This chain connects TRBV2 to TRBJ2-5; D not certain. V was pared by 3 bases and J by 1 base, with 9 bases between. The CDR3 is made up of 14 amino acids. Germline CDR1 is SNHLY and CDR2 is FYNNEI. The CDR3 protein is CASSESRLQETQYF. The CDR3 bases are TGTGCCAGCAGTGAGAGTCGACTCCAAGAGACCCAGTACTTC.

The chain uses TRBV18 and TRBJ1-5; no definite D call. The CDR3 totals 13 residues. The V gene's germline CDR1 is KGHSH and CDR2 LQKENI. The V end lost 3 bases, the J end lost 3 bases, and 6 bases lay between the germline ends. This chain's CDR3 is CASSPANNQPQHF. CDR3 nucleotide sequence: TGTGCCAGCTCACCCGCGAACAATCAGCCCCAGCATTTT.